This TCR beta chain appears in the sequencing data of a study of cytomegalovirus exposure and HLA in healthy donors. Whole-study findings and limits: Per a later analysis, HLA-associated TCR beta chains showed more clonal expansion than other, equally common TCR beta chains. A few V segments could not be told apart, such as TRBV6-2 and TRBV6-3, and were left out. HLA allele associations emerged for some 16,000 TCR beta sequences in a later analysis, at 0.05 false discovery rate.

V lost 2 bases, J lost 2 bases, and 3 bases stayed unmatched. Germline CDR1 SGHRS, CDR2 YFSETQ. This CDR3 comprises 14 residues. Concerning this clone itself: What it binds is not known.

The PCR was carried out with 60 Vbeta primers and 13 Jbeta primers. The data were produced by immunoSEQ multiplex PCR, yet TCRdb's version contains in-frame clones alone and is incomplete. The sample shows about 150,000 clones, about 74% of them seen only once. The receptor's source is a male donor in good health and CMV-seronegative. V and J are TRBV5-1 and TRBJ2-5; 7 bases are a match to TRBD1. Material for sequencing was PBMCs. The chain's CDR3 is CASSFGQDQETQYF. CDR3 nucleotide sequence: TGCGCCAGCAGCTTCGGACAGGATCAAGAGACCCAGTACTTC. Combining the CDR3 with reference TRBV5-1 and TRBJ2-5 gives the whole variable domain KAGVTQTPRYLIKTRGQQVTLSCSPISGHRSVSWYQQTPGQGLQFLFEYFSETQRNKGNFPGRFSGRQFSNSRSEMNVSTLELGDSALYLCASSFGQDQETQYFGPGTRLLVL.